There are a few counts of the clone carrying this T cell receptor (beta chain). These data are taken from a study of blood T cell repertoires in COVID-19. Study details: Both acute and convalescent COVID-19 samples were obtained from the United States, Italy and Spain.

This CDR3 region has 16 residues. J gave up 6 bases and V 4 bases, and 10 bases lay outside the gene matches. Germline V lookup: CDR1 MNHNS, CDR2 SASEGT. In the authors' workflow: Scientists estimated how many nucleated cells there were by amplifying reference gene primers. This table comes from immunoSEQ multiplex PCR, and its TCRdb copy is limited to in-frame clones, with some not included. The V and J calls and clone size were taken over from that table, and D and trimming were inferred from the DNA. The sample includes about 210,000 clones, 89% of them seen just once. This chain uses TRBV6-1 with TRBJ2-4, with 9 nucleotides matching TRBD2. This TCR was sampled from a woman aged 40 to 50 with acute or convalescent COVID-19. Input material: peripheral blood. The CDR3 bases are TGTGCCAGCAGTGTGATTAGCGGGGGCCAAGGAAACATTCAGTACTTC. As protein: CASSVISGGQGNIQYF.